One sample yielded the 14 T cell receptor beta chains listed below, sequenced in a study of cytomegalovirus exposure and HLA in healthy donors. The data were produced by immunoSEQ multiplex PCR, yet TCRdb's version contains in-frame clones alone and is incomplete. The data show 250,000 or so clones, nearly 90% seen once. What was sequenced was PBMCs. These TCRs come from a woman between 18 and 29 years old in good health and CMV-seronegative.

The chain has TRBV7-9 and TRBJ2-3; 9 positions agree with TRBD1. The CDR3 spans 16 residues. Germline lookup yields CDR1 SEHNR and CDR2 FQNEAQ (reference sequence). V shed 0 bases, J shed 1 base, and the junction held 2 bases outside the gene matches. The CDR3 loop is CASSLATGGRTDTQYF. As DNA, the CDR3 is TGTGCCAGCAGCTTAGCTACAGGGGGCCGCACAGATACGCAGTATTTT.

CDR3 nucleotides: TGTGCCAGCAGTTTCCCCCGTCAGGGTAGCGGTGAAGCTTTCTTT. Residues: CASSFPRQGSGEAFF. The rearrangement uses TRBV28 and TRBJ1-1; maybe TRBD1 (5 bases). The CDR3 totals 15 residues. CDR1 is MDHEN and CDR2 is SYDVKM in the germline V gene. Trimming pared 3 bases from V and 7 bases from J, leaving 18 bases between.

On this clone itself: The sample contains more than one DNA sequence encoding this CDR3. J is TRBJ2-5 and V is TRBV27; TRBD2 matches 11 bases. J lost 5 bases, V lost 1 base, and 3 bases had no gene match. Germline loops: CDR1 MNHEY, CDR2 SMNVEV (reference sequence). CDR3 size: 15 residues. CDR3 bases: TGTGCCAGCAGTTTATTAGCGGGGGGGCAGGAGACCCAGTACTTC. This codes for CASSLLAGGQETQYF.

The chain is built from TRBV5-1 and TRBJ2-1; 7 bases match TRBD1. The germline gives CDR1 SGHRS, CDR2 YFSETQ. Losses at the gene ends were 2 bases for V and 5 bases for J; bases not matched to a gene: 4. This CDR3 has 14 amino acids. The CDR3 region has the DNA TGCGCCAGCAGCTTTAGGGACAGCGACAATGAGCAGTTCTTC. The encoded protein is CASSFRDSDNEQFF.

This clone has just a few counts. This sequence joins TRBV6-6 and TRBJ2-6, with 7 positions matching TRBD1. The germline CDR1 and CDR2 sequences are MNHNY and SVGAGI (reference sequence). The CDR3 is made up of 15 amino acids. With 6 bases clipped from V and 2 bases from J, the junction kept 4 bases outside the gene matches. CDR3: CASSKDRPGANVLTF. The CDR3 DNA is TGTGCCAGCAGCAAGGACAGGCCTGGGGCCAACGTCCTGACTTTC.

The CDR3 sequence: CASSLDWDRGKTGELFF. In nucleotides, the CDR3 is TGTGCCAGCAGCTTAGATTGGGACAGGGGAAAAACCGGGGAGCTGTTTTTT. The chain recombines TRBV7-6 with TRBJ2-2, with 10 nucleotides matching TRBD1. The CDR3 spans 17 residues. After removal of 1 base from V and 5 bases from J, the junction contained 7 bases not matched to a gene. Germline CDR1 reads SGHVS; CDR2 reads FNYEAQ.

This clone occurred a few times. This chain joins TRBV7-9 and TRBJ2-2; no clear D gene. This CDR3 region has 12 residues. The germline V gene has CDR1 SEHNR and CDR2 FQNEAQ (reference sequence). V gave up 4 bases and J gave up 5 bases, with 5 bases separating them. CDR3: CASSSLTGELFF. The DNA for the CDR3 is TGTGCCAGCAGCTCCCTTACCGGGGAGCTGTTTTTT.

The chain carries TRBV27 and TRBJ2-1, with D tentatively TRBD1 (7 bases). Germline-derived CDR1 and CDR2 are MNHEY and SMNVEV (reference sequence). V dropped 7 bases and J dropped 6 bases, with 22 bases sitting between them. CDR3 size: 16 residues. The CDR3 region has the DNA TGTGCCAGCACTTTGGAACGCGGGACAGCTGTCAATGAGCAGTTCTTC. It translates to CASTLERGTAVNEQFF.

This sequence joins TRBV6-5 and TRBJ1-5; 7 bases agree with TRBD1. The CDR3 contains 16 residues. Germline V lookup: CDR1 MNHEY, CDR2 SVGAGI. The ends lost 4 bases at V and 0 bases at J; junction bases unmatched: 6. The CDR3 DNA sequence: TGTGCCAGCAGTTCCCTACAGGGGCGTAGCAATCAGCCCCAGCATTTT. Translating it yields CASSSLQGRSNQPQHF.

This chain joins TRBV7-3 and TRBJ2-1; the D gene is possibly TRBD2 (7 bases). Germline values: CDR1 SGHTA, CDR2 FQGTGA. The CDR3 runs to 16 residues. With 5 bases removed from V and 2 bases from J, the gap between germline ends came to 16 bases. As DNA, the CDR3 is TGTGCCAGCAGCGTCGGGGGGCGCTTCCCCTACAATGAGCAGTTCTTC. Protein product: CASSVGGRFPYNEQFF.

The chain carries TRBV5-4 and TRBJ2-1, with 9 bases identical to TRBD1. The CDR3 is 13 amino acids. Trimming took 2 bases from V and 7 from J; bases not matched to a gene: 1. Germline CDR1 and CDR2: SGHNT and YYREEE (reference sequence). CDR3 residues: CASSLQGANEQFF. The CDR3, as DNA: TGTGCCAGCAGCTTACAGGGGGCGAATGAGCAGTTCTTC.

The chain employs TRBV4-1 and TRBJ1-2, with TRBD1 matching over 7 bases. The CDR3 covers 16 residues. Germline-derived CDR1 and CDR2 are MGHRA and YSYEKL. With V trimmed by 0 bases and J by 2 bases, 6 bases remained unmatched. The CDR3 DNA reads as TGCGCCAGCAGCCAAGAAACCGGGACAGAGAACTATGGCTACACCTTC. Protein sequence: CASSQETGTENYGYTF.

V is TRBV28 and J is TRBJ1-2, with 8 bases identical to TRBD1. CDR3 length: 16 amino acids. V lost 5 bases to trimming and J lost 2 bases; unmatched junction nucleotides: 10. From germline, CDR1 is MDHEN and CDR2 SYDVKM. The CDR3 here is CASSPLDRGHNYGYTF. For the CDR3, the DNA is TGTGCCAGCAGTCCCCTTGACAGGGGCCACAACTATGGCTACACCTTC.

The gene calls are TRBV19 and TRBJ1-1, with 8 bases fitting TRBD1. There are 12 residues in the CDR3. The V gene's germline CDR1 is LNHDA and CDR2 SQIVND (reference sequence). V shed 9 bases and J 11 bases; nucleotides not matched to a gene: 11. CDR3 coding DNA: TGTGCCAGCGGACAGGGCGATCGCCCTGCTTTCTTT. The encoded protein is CASGQGDRPAFF.